This T cell receptor beta chain was found in a study of cytomegalovirus exposure and HLA in healthy donors (dated by TCRdb to the late 2010s). For the wider study: An earlier analysis of some 620 of the donors reported under 300 Gb of sequence data and some 110 million unique TCR beta sequences obtained from some 170 million T cells. An early release covering approximately 600 HLA-typed donors comprised roughly 300 gigabases of sequencing data and 85 million or so unique TCR sequences. Of the roughly 400 genotyped donors, approximately 80% fell in the genetic ancestry cluster associated with self-reported Caucasian donors. The study aimed to test whether signatures of past pathogen exposure could be identified by cataloging public T cell receptors. The T cell repertoires of 550 to 850 subjects were profiled by immunosequencing and related to cytomegalovirus serostatus. In addition to the first cohort of several hundred subjects, a separate validation cohort of 120 different subjects was used. To predict cytomegalovirus infection status, the study brought together high-throughput TCR immunosequencing, statistical association of individual TCRs with disease status, and machine learning. A later analysis re-examined previously published TCR beta repertoires from 500 to 700 donors and added high-resolution HLA genotyping to investigate patterns of TCR occurrence. Rather than drawing on any new phenotypic data, the later analysis identified candidate immune exposures from TCR beta sequences and the way those sequences occurred across donors. An earlier analysis of more than 450 of the donors used high-throughput TCR beta sequencing to judge whether each TCR beta V gene segment behaved as functional or pseudogenic. Donor age, sex, ethnicity and CMV serostatus were compiled alongside the repertoire data. In a later genetic analysis, genome-wide SNP genotypes for about three fifths of the roughly 670 donors were used, and that subset was treated as a discovery cohort. Every repertoire in the discovery cohort had been generated on one and the same sequencing platform. HLA typing included class I and class II loci at four-digit resolution. The number of typed donors differed by locus: 629-630 for A, B, C, DRB1 and DQB1; 500 to 550 for DQA1; over 600 for DPA1; and around 470 for DPB1. Several DR-DQ haplotypes were treated as single units for association and clustering because of strong linkage in the cohort. Among some 400 genotyped donors of the cohort, an average of around 250,000 unique TCR beta nucleotide sequences was sequenced per donor, of which approximately 18% were non-productive.

Clipping removes 4 bases from V and 9 bases from J, with 19 as the unmatched junction base count. Including the terminal cysteine and phenylalanine, the CDR3 comprises 17 residues. The entry retains the CDR3 DNA only, 51 bases that are in frame from base 1. The germline V gene yields SGHAT for CDR1 and FQNNGV for CDR2. The library came from the immunoSEQ multiplex PCR assay. A mixture of 60 forward primers for TCR Vbeta segments and 13 reverse primers for TCR Jbeta segments was used in the multiplex PCR. A multiplex PCR assay on genomic DNA amplified the CDR3 region of rearranged TCR beta genes. The amplified TCR beta libraries were sequenced on the Illumina HiSeq System as 87-base-pair reads. On the study's bioinformatics: A later analysis counted some 80 million unique TCR beta chains across the 690 or so repertoires, and around 12 million of these chains were shared by at least two donors. Raw reads were error-corrected and collapsed into unique sequences by a nearest-neighbor algorithm in which closely related sequences were merged to remove PCR and sequencing errors. To assign V, D and J gene segments, CDR3 sequences were aligned to IMGT reference sequences. Each retained sequence needed at least a six-nucleotide match to both a V gene segment and a J gene segment. Rearrangements were classified as productive when the CDR3 lacked stop codons and remained in frame with V and J, and all other rearrangements were classified as non-productive. CDR3 was defined according to IMGT convention as the region running from the second conserved V-encoded cysteine to the conserved J-encoded phenylalanine. The earlier analysis of more than 450 of the donors excluded sequences that lacked an unambiguous match to a single V gene segment. In an earlier analysis of a few hundred of the donors, V segments were called functional above 56.7% productive rearrangements and were called segregating when the between-donor standard deviation exceeded 5%. A statistical classification framework was built to diagnose cytomegalovirus status from the catalog of TCR beta chain sequences. In a later analysis, TCR nucleotide sequences were compared against IMGT/GENE-DB human TR gene sequences so that V and J genes could be assigned. The TCRdist pipeline was used in a later analysis to assign CDR3 sequences and most-parsimonious VDJ recombination scenarios. A later analysis defined each TCR beta chain by its CDR3 amino acid sequence plus V-gene family, and excluded reads lacking a unique V-gene family. In a later analysis, 450 to 600 highly shared, low-generation-probability nucleotide sequences were removed to address suspected cross-contamination and a sequencing artifact. In a later analysis, a clonal expansion index was calculated for each public chain from normalized within-repertoire ranks of inferred template counts. In a later analysis, generation probabilities were computed with a VDJ recombination model fitted to out-of-frame rearrangements, and the resulting probabilities were checked against IGoR. In a later analysis, hypergeometric tests were used to score TCR-TCR, TCR-HLA and TCR-CMV co-occurrence, with a repertoire-size bias correction applied to TCR pairs. To estimate false discovery rates, a later analysis permuted the HLA or CMV assignments 20 times. In a later analysis, co-occurring TCRs were grouped using DBSCAN, with TCRdist sequence similarity added in when clustering inside HLA-allele-positive subsets. Repertoires with fewer than 30,000 or more than 120,000 public chains were left out of co-occurrence clustering, as were about five repertoires with anomalous nucleotide sharing. As stored in TCRdb, this immuneACCESS dataset retains in-frame rearrangements with V and J assigned. A fraction of the clones does not appear; measured against another copy, unresolved V genes explain less than half of the discrepancy, and the remainder lacks a known reason. From that table come the V and J calls and clone size; the DNA was used to work out D and trimming. Counted in this sample were about 200,000 clones; 60% to 85% of them appeared once. The top ten constitute 1.5% to 1.7% of the sample.

Beyond this particular receptor, the publication reports: Cytomegalovirus status was reported to be diagnosed by the classifier with high specificity and sensitivity in both the original and validation cohorts. In vitro tests confirmed that a few of the cytomegalovirus-associated TCR beta chains recognize cytomegalovirus antigens. According to the authors, the approach could potentially be generalized to other disease states and immunological phenotypes. Sequencing depth was assumed to be roughly uniform across donors in the presence/absence analyses, though that assumption may not hold. In a later analysis, 16,951 TCR beta sequences were associated with specific HLA alleles at a false discovery rate of 0.05. In an earlier analysis of 450 to 750 of the donors, most TCR beta V segments appeared in productive rearrangements about 90% or about 30% of the time, broadly matching IMGT annotations. A later analysis reported that several top co-occurrence clusters appeared linked to parvovirus B19, influenza, CMV and Epstein-Barr virus. Some IMGT-functional V segments, including TRBV6-2 and TRBV6-3, could not be distinguished by the 87-base-pair reads and were therefore excluded. Linkage disequilibrium might explain the correlated functional status among segregating V segments, but an unknown experimental factor could not be excluded. In a later analysis, TCR association rates were found to vary across HLA loci, with the most associated TCRs seen for DRB1 alleles and the fewest for HLA-C alleles. Roughly 15 rarely observed V segments, including chromosome 9 orphons, were excluded from the earlier analysis of about 600 of the donors because counts were too low. In this cohort, only TCR beta chains were sequenced, and detectable features were limited by the absence of alpha or paired-chain data. The only immune exposure information available for the cohort was CMV serostatus. A later genetic analysis reported fewer N-insertions in productive TCRs among donors in an Asian-associated ancestry cluster than the roughly 700-donor mean. When HLA alleles, especially DR and DQ, strongly co-occurred, attributing TCR associations to individual alleles was difficult. In the study, approximately 150 TCR beta chains were listed as associated with cytomegalovirus. A further reported finding was that TCR beta sequences accurately predicted the HLA-A and HLA-B alleles for most subjects in the first cohort. Most CMV-associated TCR beta chains appeared to be HLA-restricted in a later analysis, and the HLA associations seemed to be driven largely by CMV exposure. In a later genetic analysis, a missense DCLRE1C variant was associated with V-gene and J-gene trimming of TCR beta chains, and the association was replicated in an independent cohort. Most TCR sequences were seen in very few donors, while some public TCRs were found in many individuals. Because HLA typing was missing for some donors at each locus, association tests included only the typed subset. The sequencing pipeline was judged likely to have produced a cluster of highly shared sequence variants as a technical artifact. In a later analysis, HLA-associated TCR beta chains were found to be more clonally expanded and to have lower generation probabilities than equally common non-associated chains.

In total, roughly 710 healthy bone marrow donors made up the cohort. At the time of sampling, every cohort member was nominally healthy, though immune exposures that went unrecorded were likely present. The donor tested CMV seropositive and was one of the 289 seropositive cohort members. Each donor provided a peripheral blood sample, and peripheral blood mononuclear cells were used for TCR beta sequencing. Genomic DNA extraction from the blood cell samples was performed with the Qiagen DNeasy Blood Extraction Kit. Points on this clone: Its cognate antigen has yet to be identified. Base qualities are not recorded, but no much larger clone differs from it by a single base.

The source of this sequence is a girl aged 10-17 years in good health and CMV-seropositive. Rearrangement joined TRBV11-2 to TRBJ2-5; TRBD2 fits 8 bases in the junction. The sequencing sample was made of PBMCs. The DNA sequence is TGTGCCAGCAGCTCGTCGACGGGACTAGGGGGGGCAAGGGCCCAGTACTTC. Translation gives CASSSSTGLGGARAQYF.